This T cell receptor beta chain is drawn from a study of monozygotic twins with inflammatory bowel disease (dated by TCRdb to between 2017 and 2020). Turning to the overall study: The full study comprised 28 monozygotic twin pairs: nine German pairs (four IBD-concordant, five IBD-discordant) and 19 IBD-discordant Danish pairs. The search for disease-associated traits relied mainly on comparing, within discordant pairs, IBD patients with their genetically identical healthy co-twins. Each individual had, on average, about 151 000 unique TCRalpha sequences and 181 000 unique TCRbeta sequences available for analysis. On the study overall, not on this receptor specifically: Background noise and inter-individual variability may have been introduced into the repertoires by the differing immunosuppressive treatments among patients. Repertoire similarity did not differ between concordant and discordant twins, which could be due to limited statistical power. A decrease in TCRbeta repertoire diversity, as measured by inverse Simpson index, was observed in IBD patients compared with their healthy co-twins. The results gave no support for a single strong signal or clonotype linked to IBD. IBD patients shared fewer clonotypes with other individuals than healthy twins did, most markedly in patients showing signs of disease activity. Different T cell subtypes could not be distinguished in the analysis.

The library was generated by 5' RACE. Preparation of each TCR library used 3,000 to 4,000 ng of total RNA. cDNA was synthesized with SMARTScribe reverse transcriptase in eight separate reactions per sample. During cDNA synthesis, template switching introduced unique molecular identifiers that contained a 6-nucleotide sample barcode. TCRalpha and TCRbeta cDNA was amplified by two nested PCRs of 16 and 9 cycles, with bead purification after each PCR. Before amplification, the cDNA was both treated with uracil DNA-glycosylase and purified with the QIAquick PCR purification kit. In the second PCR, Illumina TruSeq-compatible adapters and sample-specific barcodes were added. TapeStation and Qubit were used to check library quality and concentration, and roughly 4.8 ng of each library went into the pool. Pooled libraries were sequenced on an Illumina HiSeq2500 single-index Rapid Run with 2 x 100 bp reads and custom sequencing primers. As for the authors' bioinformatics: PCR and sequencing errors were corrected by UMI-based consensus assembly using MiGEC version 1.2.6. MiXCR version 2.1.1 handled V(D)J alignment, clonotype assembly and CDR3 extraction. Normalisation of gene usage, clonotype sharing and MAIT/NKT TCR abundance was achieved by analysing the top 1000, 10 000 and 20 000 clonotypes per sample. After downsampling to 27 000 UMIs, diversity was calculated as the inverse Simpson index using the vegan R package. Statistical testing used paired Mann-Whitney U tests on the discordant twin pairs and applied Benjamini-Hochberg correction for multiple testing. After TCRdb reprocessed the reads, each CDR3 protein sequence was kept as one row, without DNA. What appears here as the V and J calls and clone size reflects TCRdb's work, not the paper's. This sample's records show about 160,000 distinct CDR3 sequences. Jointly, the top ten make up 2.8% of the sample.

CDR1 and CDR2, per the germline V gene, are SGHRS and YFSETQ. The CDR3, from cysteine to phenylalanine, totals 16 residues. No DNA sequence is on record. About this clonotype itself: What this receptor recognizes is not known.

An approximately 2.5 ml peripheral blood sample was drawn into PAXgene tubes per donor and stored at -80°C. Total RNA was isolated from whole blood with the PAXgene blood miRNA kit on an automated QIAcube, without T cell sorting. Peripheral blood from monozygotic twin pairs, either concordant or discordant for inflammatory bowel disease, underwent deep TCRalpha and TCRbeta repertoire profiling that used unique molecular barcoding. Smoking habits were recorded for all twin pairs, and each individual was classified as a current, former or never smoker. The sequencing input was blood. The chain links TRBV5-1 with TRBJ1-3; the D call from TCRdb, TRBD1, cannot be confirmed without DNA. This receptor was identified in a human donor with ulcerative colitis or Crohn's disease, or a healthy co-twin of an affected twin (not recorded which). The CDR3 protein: CASSAGQIFSGNTIYF.